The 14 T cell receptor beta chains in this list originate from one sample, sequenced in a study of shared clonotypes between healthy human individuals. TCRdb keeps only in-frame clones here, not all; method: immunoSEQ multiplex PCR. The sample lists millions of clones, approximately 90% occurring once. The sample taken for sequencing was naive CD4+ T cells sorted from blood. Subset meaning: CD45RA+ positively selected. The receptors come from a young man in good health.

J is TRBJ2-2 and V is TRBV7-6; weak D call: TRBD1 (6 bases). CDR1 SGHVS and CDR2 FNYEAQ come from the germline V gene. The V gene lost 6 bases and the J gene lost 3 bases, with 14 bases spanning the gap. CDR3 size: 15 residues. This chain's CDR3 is CASREKGHHTGELFF. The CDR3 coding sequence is TGTGCCAGCAGAGAAAAGGGACACCACACCGGGGAGCTGTTTTTT.

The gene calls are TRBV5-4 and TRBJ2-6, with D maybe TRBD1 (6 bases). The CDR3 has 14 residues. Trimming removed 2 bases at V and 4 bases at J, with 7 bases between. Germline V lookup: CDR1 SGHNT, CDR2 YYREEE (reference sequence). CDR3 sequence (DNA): TGTGCCAGCAGCTTACAGGGAGGGGCCAACGTCCTGACTTTC. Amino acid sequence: CASSLQGGANVLTF.

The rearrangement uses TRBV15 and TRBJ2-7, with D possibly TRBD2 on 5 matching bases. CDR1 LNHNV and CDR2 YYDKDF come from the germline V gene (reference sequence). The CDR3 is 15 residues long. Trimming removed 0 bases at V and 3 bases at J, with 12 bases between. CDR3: CATSRDSRGIYEQYF. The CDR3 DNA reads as TGTGCCACCAGCAGAGATTCGAGAGGGATCTACGAGCAGTACTTC.

CDR3 region: CATSGSFKEKLFF. The CDR3 DNA sequence: TGTGCCACGTCGGGGAGTTTTAAAGAAAAACTGTTTTTT. The V call is TRBV19, the J call TRBJ1-4; D not certain. The CDR3 length is 13 residues. The germline CDR1 and CDR2 sequences are LNHDA and SQIVND (reference sequence). V shed 10 bases and J shed 8 bases, with 17 bases lying between them. Full variable domain (remainder filled in from reference TRBV19 and TRBJ1-4): DGGITQSPKYLFRKEGQNVTLSCEQNLNHDAMYWYRQDPGQGLRLIYYSQIVNDFQKGDIAEGYSVSREKKESFPLTVTSAQKNPTAFYLCATSGSFKEKLFFGSGTQLSVL.

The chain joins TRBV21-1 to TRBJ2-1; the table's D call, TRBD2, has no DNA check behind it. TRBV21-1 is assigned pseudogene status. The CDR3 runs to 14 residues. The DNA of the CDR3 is TGTGCCAGCAGCTCCGACGAGGGTATTAGGGAGCAGTTCTTC. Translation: CASSSDEGIREQFF.

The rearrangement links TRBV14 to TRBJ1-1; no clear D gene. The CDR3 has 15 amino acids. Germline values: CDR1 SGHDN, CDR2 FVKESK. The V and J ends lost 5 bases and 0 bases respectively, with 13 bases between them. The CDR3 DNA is TGTGCCAGCAGCTCGATTACCGGCCTGAACACTGAAGCTTTCTTT. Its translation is CASSSITGLNTEAFF.

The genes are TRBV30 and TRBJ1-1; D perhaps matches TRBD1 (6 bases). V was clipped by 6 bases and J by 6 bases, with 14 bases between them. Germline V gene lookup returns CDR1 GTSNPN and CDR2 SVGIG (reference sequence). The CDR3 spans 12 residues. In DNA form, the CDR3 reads TGTGCCTGTCACAGGGCTTTCGCTGAAGCTTTCTTT. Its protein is CACHRAFAEAFF.

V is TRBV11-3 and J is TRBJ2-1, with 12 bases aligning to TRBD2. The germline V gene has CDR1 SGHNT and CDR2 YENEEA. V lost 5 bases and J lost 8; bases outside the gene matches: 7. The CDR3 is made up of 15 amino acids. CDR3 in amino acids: CASSPAGLAGHEQFF. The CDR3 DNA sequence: TGTGCCAGCAGCCCAGCGGGACTAGCGGGTCATGAGCAGTTCTTC.

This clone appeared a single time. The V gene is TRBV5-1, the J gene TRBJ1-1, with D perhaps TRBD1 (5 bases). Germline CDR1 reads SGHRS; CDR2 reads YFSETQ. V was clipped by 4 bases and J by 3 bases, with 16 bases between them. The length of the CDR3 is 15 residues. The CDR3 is CASSARPGADTEAFF. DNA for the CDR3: TGCGCCAGCAGCGCAAGACCCGGGGCGGACACTGAAGCTTTCTTT.

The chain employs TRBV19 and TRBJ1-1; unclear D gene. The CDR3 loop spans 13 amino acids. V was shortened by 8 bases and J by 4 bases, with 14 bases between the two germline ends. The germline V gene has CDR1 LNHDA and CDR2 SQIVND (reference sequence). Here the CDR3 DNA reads TGTGCCAGTGCGACACGGTGGGCCACTGAAGCTTTCTTT. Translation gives CASATRWATEAFF.

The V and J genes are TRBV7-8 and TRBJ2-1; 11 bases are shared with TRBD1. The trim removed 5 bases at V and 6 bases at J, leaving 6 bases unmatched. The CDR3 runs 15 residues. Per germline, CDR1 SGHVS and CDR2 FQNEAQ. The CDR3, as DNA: TGTGCCAGCAGCCCCGGGACAGGGGGATTCAATGAGCAGTTCTTC. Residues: CASSPGTGGFNEQFF.

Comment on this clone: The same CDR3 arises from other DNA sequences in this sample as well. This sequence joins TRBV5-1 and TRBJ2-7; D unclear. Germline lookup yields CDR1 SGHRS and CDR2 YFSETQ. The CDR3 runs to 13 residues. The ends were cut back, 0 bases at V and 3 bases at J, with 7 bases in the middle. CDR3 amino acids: CASSLGVGYEQYF. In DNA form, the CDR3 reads TGCGCCAGCAGCTTGGGGGTAGGCTACGAGCAGTACTTC.

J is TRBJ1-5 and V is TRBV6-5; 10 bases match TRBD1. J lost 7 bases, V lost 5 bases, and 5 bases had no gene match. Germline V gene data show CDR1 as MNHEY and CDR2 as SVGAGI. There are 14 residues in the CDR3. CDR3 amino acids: CASSGRDRGQPQHF. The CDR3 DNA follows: TGTGCCAGCAGTGGCCGGGACAGGGGCCAGCCCCAGCATTTT.

In nucleotides, the CDR3 is TGTGCCAGCAGTATTCCAGTACCGAACACTGAAGCTTTCTTT. This gives the protein CASSIPVPNTEAFF. This chain joins TRBV28 and TRBJ1-1; D call uncertain. The CDR3 has 14 residues. The V end was cut by 5 bases, the J end by 1 base, with 11 bases between. Germline assignment: CDR1 MDHEN and CDR2 SYDVKM.